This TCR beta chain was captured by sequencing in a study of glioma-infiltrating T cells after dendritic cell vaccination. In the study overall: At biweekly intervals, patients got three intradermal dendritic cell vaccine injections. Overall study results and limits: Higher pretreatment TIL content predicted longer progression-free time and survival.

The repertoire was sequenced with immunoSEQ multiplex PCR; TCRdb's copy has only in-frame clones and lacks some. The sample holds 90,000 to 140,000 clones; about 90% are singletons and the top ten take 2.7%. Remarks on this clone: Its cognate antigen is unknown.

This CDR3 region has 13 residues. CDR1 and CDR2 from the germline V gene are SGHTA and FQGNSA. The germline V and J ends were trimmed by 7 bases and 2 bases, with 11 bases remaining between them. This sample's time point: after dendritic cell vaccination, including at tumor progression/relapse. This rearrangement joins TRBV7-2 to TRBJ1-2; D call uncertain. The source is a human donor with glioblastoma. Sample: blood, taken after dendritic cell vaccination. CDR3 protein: CASTSGWNYGYTF. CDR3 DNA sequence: TGTGCCAGCACCTCAGGATGGAACTATGGCTACACCTTC.